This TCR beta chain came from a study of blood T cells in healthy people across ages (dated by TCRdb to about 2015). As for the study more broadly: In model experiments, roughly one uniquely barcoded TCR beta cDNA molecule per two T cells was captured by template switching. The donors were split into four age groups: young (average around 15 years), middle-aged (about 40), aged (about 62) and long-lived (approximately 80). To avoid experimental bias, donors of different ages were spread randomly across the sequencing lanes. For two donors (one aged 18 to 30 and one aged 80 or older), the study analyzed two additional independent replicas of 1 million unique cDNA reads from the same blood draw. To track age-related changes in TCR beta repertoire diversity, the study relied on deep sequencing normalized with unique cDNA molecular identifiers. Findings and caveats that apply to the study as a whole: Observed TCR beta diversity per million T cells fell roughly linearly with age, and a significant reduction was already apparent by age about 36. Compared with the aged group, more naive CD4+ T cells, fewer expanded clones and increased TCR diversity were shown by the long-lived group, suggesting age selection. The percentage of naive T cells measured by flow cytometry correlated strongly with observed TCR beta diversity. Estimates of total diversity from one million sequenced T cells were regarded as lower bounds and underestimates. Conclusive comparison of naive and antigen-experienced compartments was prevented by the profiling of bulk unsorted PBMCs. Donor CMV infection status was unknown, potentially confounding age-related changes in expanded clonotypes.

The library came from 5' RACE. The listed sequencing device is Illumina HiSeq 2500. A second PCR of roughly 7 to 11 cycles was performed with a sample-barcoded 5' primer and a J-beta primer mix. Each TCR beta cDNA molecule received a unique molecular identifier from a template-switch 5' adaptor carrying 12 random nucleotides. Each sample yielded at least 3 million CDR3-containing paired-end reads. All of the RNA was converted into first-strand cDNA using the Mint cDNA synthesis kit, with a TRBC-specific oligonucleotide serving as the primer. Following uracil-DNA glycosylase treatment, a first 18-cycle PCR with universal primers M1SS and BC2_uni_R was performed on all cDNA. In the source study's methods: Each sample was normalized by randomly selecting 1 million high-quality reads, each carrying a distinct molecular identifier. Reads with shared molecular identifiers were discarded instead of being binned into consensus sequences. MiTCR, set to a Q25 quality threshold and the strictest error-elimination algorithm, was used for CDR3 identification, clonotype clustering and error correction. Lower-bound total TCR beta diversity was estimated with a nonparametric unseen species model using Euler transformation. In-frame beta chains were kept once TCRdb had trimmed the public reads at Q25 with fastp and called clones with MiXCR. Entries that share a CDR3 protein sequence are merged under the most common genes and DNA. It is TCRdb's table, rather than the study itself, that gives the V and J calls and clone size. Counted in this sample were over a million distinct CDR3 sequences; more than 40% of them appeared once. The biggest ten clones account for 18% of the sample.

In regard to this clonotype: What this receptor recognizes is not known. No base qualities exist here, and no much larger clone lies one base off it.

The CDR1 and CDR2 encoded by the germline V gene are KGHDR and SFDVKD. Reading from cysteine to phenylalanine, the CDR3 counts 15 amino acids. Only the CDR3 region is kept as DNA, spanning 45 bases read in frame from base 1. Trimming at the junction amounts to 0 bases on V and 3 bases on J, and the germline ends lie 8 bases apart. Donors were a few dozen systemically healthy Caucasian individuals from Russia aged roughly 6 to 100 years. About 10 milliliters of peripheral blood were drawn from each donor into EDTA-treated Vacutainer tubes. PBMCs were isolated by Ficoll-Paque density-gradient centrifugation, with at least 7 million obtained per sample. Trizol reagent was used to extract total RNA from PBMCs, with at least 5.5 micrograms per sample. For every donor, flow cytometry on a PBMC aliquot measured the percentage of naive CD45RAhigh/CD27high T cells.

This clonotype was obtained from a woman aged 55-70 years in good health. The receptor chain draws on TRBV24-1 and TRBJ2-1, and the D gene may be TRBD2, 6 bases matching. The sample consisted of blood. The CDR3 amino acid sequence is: CATSDLSGDYNEQFF. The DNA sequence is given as TGTGCCACCAGTGATTTGTCGGGGGACTACAATGAGCAGTTCTTC.